The entry below gives a single T cell receptor beta chain sequence along with its context. The CDR3 has 16 residues. The germline V gene encodes CDR1 SGHRS and CDR2 YFSETQ. The J segment lost 0 bases and the V segment lost 0 bases, leaving 4 bases of the junction unmatched. This record comes from a study of control samples from healthy donors and cancer patients. TCRdb keeps only in-frame clones here, not all; method: immunoSEQ multiplex PCR. The sample contains 150,000 to 200,000 clones, about 94% of which appear only once. The sequencing input was blood. The receptor comes from a woman aged 40 to 50 in good health. The V call is TRBV5-1, the J call TRBJ2-3; TRBD2 matches at 7 bases. CDR3 loop: CASSLGLADSTDTQYF. The CDR3 coding sequence is TGCGCCAGCAGCTTGGGGCTAGCGGATAGCACAGATACGCAGTATTTT. The full variable domain, completed using reference TRBV5-1 and TRBJ2-3, is KAGVTQTPRYLIKTRGQQVTLSCSPISGHRSVSWYQQTPGQGLQFLFEYFSETQRNKGNFPGRFSGRQFSNSRSEMNVSTLELGDSALYLCASSLGLADSTDTQYFGPGTRLTVL.